This T cell receptor beta chain was sequenced in a study of shared clonotypes between healthy human individuals. About the study: The people who gave samples were a couple of women and three men aged 18 to 49.

This clone was detected a few times. Assay: immunoSEQ multiplex PCR; the TCRdb copy retains only in-frame clones and omits some. The sample holds 98,000 or so clones, 68% seen once. The V gene's germline CDR1 is MRHNA and CDR2 SNTAGT. CDR3 length: 15 residues. V dropped 5 bases and J dropped 0 bases, with 10 bases sitting between them. The TCR comes from a woman under 40 in good health. This chain joins TRBV6-4 and TRBJ2-2; D is perhaps TRBD2 (6 bases). The sequenced sample was memory CD8+ T cells sorted from blood. Subset of the sample: CD45RO+ cells pooled with CCR7-negative TemRA cells. CDR3: CASSPSGSNTGELFF. CDR3 DNA: TGTGCCAGCAGTCCGAGCGGGTCGAACACCGGGGAGCTGTTTTTT.